Sequencing of this T cell receptor beta chain was carried out in a study of low-dose radiotherapy and immunotherapy resistance in tumors. Study details: Members of Cohort 1 were treated with 0.5 Gy per fraction every 2 weeks. The prescribed total PTV dose was 6.5 Gy. Participants were given intravenous cyclophosphamide 200 mg/m2 every two weeks, one day before radiation and immunotherapy.

Noted time point: after trial treatment. Treatment defined: LDRT plus nivolumab, ipilimumab, low-dose cyclophosphamide and aspirin (RACIN trial). This clonotype showed up many times. Priming of first-strand cDNA relied on TRAV- and TRBV-specific primers (covering alpha and beta chains). Both a constant-region primer and a V-primer adapter served to amplify TCRs across roughly 20 PCR cycles. It was by in vitro transcription that isolated mRNA was amplified. Using its own MiXCR run on the reads, TCRdb lists one record per CDR3 protein. The data hold around 80,000 distinct CDR3 sequences, with 15% to 20% observed a single time. Germline CDR1 is LNHDA and CDR2 is SQIVND (reference sequence). This CDR3 spans 14 amino acids. Trimming took 6 bases from V and 1 from J, leaving 11 bases between them.

V is TRBV19 and J is TRBJ2-3, with a weak D call TRBD1 (6 bases). This clonotype was obtained from a male donor with prostate cancer. This specimen was PBMCs, taken after low-dose radiotherapy plus immunotherapy. The CDR3 sequence is CASRETGRTDTQYF. CDR3 sequence (DNA): TGTGCCAGTAGAGAGACAGGTCGCACAGATACGCAGTATTTT.